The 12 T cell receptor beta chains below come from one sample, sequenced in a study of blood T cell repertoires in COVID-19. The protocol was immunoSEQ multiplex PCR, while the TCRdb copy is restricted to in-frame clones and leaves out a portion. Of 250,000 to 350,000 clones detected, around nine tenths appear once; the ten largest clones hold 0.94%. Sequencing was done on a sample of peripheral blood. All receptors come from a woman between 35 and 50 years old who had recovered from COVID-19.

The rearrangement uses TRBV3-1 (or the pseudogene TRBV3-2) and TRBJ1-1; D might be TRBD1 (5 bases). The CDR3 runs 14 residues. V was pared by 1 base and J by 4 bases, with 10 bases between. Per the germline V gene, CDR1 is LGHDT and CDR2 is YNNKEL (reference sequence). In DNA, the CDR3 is TGTGCCAGCAGCCAAGTCGGCAGGGTCACTGAAGCTTTCTTT. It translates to CASSQVGRVTEAFF.

This CDR3 reads CASSLAVAGGPSEQFF. The CDR3 DNA follows: TGTGCCAGCAGCTTAGCGGTAGCGGGAGGGCCAAGTGAGCAGTTCTTC. The chain links TRBV7-2 to TRBJ2-1, with 11 positions matching TRBD2. Looked up from germline, CDR1 is SGHTA and CDR2 is FQGNSA. The ends lost 0 bases at V and 9 bases at J; junction bases unmatched: 7. This CDR3 has 16 residues.

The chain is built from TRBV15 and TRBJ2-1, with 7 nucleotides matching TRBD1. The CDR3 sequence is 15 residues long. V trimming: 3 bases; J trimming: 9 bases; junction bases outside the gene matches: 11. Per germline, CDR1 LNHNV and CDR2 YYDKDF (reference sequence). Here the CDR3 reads CATSRFRDSRLEQFF. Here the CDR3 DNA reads TGTGCCACCAGCAGGTTCCGGGACAGTCGGCTTGAGCAGTTCTTC.

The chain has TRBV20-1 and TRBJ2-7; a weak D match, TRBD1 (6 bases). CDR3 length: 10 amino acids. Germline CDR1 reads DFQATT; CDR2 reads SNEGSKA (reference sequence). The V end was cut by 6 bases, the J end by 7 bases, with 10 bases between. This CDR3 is CSADREEQYF. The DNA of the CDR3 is TGCAGTGCGGACAGAGAAGAGCAGTACTTC.

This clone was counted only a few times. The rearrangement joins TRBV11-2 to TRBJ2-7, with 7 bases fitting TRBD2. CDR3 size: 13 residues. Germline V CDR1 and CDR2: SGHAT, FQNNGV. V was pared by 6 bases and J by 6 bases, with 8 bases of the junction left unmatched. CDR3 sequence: CASRRSGVSEQYF. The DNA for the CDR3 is TGTGCCAGCAGACGCAGCGGGGTAAGCGAGCAGTACTTC.

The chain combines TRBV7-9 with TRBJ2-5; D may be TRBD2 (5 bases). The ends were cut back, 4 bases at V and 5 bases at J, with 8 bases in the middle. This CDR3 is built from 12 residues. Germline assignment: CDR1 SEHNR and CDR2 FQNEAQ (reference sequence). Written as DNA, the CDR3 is TGTGCCAGCAGCTCATGGGAGGAGACCCAGTACTTC. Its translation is CASSSWEETQYF.

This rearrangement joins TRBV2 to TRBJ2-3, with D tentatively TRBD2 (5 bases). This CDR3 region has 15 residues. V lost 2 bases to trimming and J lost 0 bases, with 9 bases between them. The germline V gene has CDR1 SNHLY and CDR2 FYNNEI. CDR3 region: CASSELASSTDTQYF. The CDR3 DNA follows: TGTGCCAGCAGTGAACTAGCTTCTAGCACAGATACGCAGTATTTT.

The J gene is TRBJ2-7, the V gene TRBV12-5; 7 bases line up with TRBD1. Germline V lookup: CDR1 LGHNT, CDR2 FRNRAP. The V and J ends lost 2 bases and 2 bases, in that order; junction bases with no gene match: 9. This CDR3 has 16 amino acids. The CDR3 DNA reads TGTGCTAGTGGTTTGAAAGTGACAGGGTTAACCTACGAGCAGTACTTC. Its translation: CASGLKVTGLTYEQYF.

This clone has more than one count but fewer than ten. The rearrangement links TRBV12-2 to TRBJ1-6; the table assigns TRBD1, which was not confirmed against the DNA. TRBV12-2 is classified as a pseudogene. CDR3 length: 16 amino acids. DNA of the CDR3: TGTGCAAGTCGCTCCCACGGGACAGGGGGTCTTTCACCCCTCCACTTT. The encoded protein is CASRSHGTGGLSPLHF.

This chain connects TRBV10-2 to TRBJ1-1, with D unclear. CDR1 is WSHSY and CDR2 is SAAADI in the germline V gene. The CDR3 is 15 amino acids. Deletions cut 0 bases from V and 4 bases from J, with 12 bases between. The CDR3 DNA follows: TGCGCCAGCAGTGAGTCCCCTATCCGGGGCACTGAAGCTTTCTTT. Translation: CASSESPIRGTEAFF.

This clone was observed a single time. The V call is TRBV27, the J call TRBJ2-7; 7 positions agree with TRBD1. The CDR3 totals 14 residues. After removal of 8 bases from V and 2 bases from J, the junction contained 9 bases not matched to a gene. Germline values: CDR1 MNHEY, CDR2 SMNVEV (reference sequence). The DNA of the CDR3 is TGTGCCAGCTCTCGACAGGGACCAGCCTACGAGCAGTACTTC. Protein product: CASSRQGPAYEQYF.

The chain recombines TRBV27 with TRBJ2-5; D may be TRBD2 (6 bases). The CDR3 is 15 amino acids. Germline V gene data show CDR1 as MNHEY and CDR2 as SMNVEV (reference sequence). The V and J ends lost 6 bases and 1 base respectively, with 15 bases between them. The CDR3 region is CASRRLVNGQETQYF. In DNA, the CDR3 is TGTGCCAGCAGGAGACTAGTAAATGGCCAAGAGACCCAGTACTTC.